One T cell receptor beta chain is described in this entry. As yet, its antigen is unknown. The record originates from a study of OX40 agonist ivuxolimab in advanced cancers. Overall study context: The patients received agonistic anti-OX40 (CD134) antibody ivuxolimab.

Blood specimens came from baseline, cycle 4 day 1, and cycle 7 day 1. There are 14 residues in the CDR3. The germline V gene encodes CDR1 PRHDT and CDR2 FYEKMQ (reference sequence). The ends were cut back, 1 base at V and 9 bases at J, with 15 bases in the middle. Clones were read by immunoSEQ multiplex PCR, and TCRdb kept only the in-frame ones, dropping some. Here the sample spans roughly 35,000 clones, 86% being singletons. Study results and limitations: The authors did not determine the antigen specificity of the expanded peripheral T cells.

This sequence joins TRBV13 and TRBJ2-5; tentatively, D is TRBD1 (5 bases). The TCR originated in an adult with an advanced solid tumor such as melanoma, head and neck, liver or kidney cancer. This material consisted of CD4+ or CD8+ T cells sorted from blood, taken in a trial of the OX40 agonist ivuxolimab. CDR3 region: CASSLVQVPGAQYF. CDR3 DNA: TGTGCCAGCAGCTTAGTACAGGTTCCTGGGGCCCAGTACTTC.